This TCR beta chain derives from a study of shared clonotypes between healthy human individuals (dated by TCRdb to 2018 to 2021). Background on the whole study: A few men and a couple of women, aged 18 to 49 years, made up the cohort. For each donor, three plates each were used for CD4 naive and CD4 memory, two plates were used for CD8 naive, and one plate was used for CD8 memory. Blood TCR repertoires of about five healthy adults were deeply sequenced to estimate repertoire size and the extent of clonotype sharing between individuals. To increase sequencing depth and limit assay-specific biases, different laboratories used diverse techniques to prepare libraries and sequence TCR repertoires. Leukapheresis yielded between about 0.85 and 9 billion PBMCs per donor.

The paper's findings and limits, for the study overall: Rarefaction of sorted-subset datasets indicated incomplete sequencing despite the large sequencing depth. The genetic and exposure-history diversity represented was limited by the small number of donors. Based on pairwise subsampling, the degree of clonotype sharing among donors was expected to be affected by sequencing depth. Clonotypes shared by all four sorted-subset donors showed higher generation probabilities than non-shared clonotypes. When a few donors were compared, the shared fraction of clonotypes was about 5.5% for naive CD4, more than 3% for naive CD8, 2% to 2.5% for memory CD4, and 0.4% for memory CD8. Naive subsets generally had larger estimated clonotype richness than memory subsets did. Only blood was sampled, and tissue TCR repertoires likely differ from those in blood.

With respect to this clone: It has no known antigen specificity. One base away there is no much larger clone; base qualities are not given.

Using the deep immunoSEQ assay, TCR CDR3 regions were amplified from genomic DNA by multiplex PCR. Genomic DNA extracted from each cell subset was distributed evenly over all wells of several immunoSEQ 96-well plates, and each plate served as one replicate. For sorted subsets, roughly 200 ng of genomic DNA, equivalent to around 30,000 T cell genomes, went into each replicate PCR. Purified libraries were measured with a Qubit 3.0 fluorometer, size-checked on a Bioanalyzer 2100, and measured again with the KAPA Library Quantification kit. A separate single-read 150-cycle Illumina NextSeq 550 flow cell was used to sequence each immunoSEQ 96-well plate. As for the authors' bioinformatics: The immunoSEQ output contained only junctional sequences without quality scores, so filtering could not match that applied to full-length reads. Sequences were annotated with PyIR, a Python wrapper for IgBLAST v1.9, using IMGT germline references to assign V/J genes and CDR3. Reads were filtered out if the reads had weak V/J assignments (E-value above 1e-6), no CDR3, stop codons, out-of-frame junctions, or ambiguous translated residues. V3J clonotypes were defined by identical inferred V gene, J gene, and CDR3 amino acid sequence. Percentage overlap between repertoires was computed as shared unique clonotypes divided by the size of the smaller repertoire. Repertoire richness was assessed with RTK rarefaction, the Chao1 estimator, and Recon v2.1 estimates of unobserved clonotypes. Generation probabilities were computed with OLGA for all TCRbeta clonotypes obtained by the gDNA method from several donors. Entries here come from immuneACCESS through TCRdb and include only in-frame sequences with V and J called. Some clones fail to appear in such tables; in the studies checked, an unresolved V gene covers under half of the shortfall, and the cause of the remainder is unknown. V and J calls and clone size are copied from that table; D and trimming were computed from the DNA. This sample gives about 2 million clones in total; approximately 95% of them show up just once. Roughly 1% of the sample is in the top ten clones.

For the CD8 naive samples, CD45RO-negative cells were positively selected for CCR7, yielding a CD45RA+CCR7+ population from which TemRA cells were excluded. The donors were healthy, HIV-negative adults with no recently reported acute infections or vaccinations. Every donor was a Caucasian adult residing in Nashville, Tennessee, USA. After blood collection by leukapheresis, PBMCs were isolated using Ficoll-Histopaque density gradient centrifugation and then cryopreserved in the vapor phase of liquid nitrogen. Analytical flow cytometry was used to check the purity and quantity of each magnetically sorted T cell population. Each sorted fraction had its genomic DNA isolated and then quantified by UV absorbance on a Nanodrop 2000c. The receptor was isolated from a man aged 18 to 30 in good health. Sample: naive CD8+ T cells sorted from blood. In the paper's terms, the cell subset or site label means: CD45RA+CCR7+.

The CDR3 protein sequence reads: CASSGTGGFTNEKLFF. The sequence in DNA is TGTGCCAGCAGTGGTACAGGGGGTTTTACTAATGAAAAACTGTTTTTT. The chain is made from TRBV2 and TRBJ1-4; TRBD1 aligns with 8 central bases. Ends trimmed: V by 4 bases, J by 2 bases; bases unmatched to a gene: 6. Its CDR3 holds 16 amino acids, cysteine through phenylalanine. Of all the DNA, just the CDR3 is kept, 48 bases in frame from base 1. CDR1 is given as SNHLY and CDR2 as FYNNEI, both from the germline V gene. With all but the CDR3 taken from the reference TRBV2 and TRBJ1-4 genes, the full variable domain is: EPEVTQTPSHQVTQMGQEVILRCVPISNHLYFYWYRQILGQKVEFLVSFYNNEISEKSEIFDDQFSVERPDGSNFTLKIRSTKLEDSAMYFCASSGTGGFTNEKLFFGSGTQLSVL.